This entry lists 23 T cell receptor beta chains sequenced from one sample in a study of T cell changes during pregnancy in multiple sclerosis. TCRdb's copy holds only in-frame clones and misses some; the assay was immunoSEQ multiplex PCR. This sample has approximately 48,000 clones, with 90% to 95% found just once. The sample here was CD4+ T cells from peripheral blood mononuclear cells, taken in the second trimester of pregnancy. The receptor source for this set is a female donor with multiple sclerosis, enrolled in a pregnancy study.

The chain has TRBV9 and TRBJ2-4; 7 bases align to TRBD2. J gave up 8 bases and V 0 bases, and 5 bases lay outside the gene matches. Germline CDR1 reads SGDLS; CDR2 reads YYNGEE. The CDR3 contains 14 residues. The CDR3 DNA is TGTGCCAGCAGCGTAGTCCCCCGGGGGGACATTCAGTACTTC. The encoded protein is CASSVVPRGDIQYF.

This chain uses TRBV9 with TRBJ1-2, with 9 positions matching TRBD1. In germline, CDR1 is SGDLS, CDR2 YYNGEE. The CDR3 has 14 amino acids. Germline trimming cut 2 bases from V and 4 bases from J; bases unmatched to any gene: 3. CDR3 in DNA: TGTGCCAGCAGCGTCGTGGGACAGGGCTATGGCTACACCTTC. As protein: CASSVVGQGYGYTF. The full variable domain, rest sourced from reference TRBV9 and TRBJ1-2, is DSGVTQTPKHLITATGQRVTLRCSPRSGDLSVYWYQQSLDQGLQFLIQYYNGEERAKGNILERFSAQQFPDLHSELNLSSLELGDSALYFCASSVVGQGYGYTFGSGTRLTVV.

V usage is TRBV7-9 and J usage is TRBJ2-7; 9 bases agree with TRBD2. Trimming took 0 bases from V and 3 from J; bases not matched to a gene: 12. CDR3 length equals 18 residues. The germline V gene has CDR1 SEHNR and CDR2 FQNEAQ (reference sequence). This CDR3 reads CASSLAPGLAGRHYEQYF. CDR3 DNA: TGTGCCAGCAGCTTAGCCCCGGGGCTAGCGGGGAGACACTACGAGCAGTACTTC.

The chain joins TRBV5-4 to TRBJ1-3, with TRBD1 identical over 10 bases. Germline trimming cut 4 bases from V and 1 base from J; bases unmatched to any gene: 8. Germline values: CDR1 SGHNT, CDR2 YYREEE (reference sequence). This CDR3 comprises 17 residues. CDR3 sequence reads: CASSTGQGSRSGNTIYF. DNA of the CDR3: TGTGCCAGCAGCACGGGACAGGGGTCGAGGTCTGGAAACACCATATATTTT.

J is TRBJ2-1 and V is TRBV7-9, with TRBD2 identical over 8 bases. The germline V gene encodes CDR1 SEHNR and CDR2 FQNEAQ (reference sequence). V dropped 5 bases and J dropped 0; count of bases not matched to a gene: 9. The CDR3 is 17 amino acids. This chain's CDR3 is CASSTPGLESSYNEQFF. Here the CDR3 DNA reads TGTGCCAGCAGCACACCGGGACTAGAGAGCTCCTACAATGAGCAGTTCTTC.

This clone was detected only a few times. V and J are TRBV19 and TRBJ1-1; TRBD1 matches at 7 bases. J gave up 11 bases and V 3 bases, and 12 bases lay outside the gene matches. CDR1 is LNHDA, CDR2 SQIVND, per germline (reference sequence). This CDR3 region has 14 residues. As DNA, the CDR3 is TGTGCCAGTAGTATTCTGGAGGGGGCAGGTGGTGCTTTCTTT. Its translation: CASSILEGAGGAFF.

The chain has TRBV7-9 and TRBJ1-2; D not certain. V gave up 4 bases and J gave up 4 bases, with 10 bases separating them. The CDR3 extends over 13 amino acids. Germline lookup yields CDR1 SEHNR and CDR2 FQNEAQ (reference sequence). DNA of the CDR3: TGTGCCAGCAGCTCCACAGCATTCTATGGCTACACCTTC. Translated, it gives CASSSTAFYGYTF.

CDR3 nucleotide sequence: TGTGCCAGCATGAGGACAGGCGCACCCACTGAAGCTTTCTTT. Its translation: CASMRTGAPTEAFF. The gene calls are TRBV27 and TRBJ1-1; 7 bases match TRBD1. The V segment lost 7 bases and the J segment 4 bases; nucleotides outside the gene matches: 9. Germline V gives CDR1 MNHEY, CDR2 SMNVEV (reference sequence). This CDR3 comprises 14 residues.

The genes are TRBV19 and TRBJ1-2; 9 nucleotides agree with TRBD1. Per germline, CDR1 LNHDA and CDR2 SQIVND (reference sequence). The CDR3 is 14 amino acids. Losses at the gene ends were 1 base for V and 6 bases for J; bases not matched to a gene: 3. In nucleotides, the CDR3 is TGTGCCAGTAGTATAGGACAGGGGGTGAATGGCTACACCTTC. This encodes CASSIGQGVNGYTF.

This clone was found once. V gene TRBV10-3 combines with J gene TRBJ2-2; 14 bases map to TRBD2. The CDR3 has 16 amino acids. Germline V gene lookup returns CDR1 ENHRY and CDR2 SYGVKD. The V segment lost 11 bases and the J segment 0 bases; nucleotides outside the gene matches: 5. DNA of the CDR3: TGTGCCTCGGGACTAGCGGGGGACACGAACACCGGGGAGCTGTTTTTT. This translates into CASGLAGDTNTGELFF.

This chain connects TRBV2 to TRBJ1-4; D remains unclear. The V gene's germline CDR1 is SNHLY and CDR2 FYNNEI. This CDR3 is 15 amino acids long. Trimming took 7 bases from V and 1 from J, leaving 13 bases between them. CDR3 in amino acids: CASTLNGVTNEKLFF. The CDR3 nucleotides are TGTGCCAGCACTCTGAACGGGGTAACTAATGAAAAACTGTTTTTT.

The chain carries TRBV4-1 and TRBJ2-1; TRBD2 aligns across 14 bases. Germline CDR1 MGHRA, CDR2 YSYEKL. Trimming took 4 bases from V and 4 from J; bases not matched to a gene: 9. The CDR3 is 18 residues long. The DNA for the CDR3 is TGCGCCAGCAGCCTCATGACTAGCGGGGGGGCCTTGTACAATGAGCAGTTCTTC. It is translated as CASSLMTSGGALYNEQFF.

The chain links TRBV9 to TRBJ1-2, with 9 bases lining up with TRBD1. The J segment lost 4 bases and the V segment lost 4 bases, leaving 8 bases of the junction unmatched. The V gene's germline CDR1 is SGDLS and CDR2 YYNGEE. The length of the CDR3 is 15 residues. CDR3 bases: TGTGCCAGCAGCCCCCCGGGACAGGGCCCCTATGGCTACACCTTC. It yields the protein CASSPPGQGPYGYTF.

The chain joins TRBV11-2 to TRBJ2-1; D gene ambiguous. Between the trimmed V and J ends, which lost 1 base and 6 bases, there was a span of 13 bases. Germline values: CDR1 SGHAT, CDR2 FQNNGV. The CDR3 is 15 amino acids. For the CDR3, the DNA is TGTGCCAGCAGCTTAGGCGTACGTATTGGCAATGAGCAGTTCTTC. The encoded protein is CASSLGVRIGNEQFF.

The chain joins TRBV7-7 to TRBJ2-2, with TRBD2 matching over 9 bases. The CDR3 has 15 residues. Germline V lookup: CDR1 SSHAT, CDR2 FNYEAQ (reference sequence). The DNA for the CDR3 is TGTGCTAGCGGGAGCCCAACGTTCGAGGGCGGGGAGCTGTTTTTT. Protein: CASGSPTFEGGELFF.

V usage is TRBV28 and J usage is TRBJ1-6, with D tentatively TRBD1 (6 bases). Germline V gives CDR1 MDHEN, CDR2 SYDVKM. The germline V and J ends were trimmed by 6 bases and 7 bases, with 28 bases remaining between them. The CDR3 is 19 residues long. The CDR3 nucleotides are TGTGCCAGCAGGACTCGACAGGCTTTAACCGGAAAACTCAATTCACCCCTCCACTTT. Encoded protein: CASRTRQALTGKLNSPLHF.

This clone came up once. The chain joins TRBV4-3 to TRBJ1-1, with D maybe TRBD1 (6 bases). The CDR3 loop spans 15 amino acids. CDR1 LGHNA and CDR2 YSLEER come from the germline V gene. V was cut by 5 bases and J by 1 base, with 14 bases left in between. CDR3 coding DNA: TGCGCCAGCAGCGGGAGGGGGGACCGGAACACTGAAGCTTTCTTT. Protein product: CASSGRGDRNTEAFF.

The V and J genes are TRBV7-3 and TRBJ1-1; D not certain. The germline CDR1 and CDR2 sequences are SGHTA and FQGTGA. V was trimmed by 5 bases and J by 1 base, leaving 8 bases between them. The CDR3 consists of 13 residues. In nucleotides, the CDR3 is TGTGCCAGCAGCGTGACGGGGAACACTGAAGCTTTCTTT. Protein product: CASSVTGNTEAFF.

The DNA of the CDR3 is TGTGCCAGCTACAGAACAGGGTTGGGGGCCAACGTCCTGACTTTC. Translating it yields CASYRTGLGANVLTF. The V call is TRBV2, the J call TRBJ2-6, with D possibly being TRBD1 (6 bases). Germline V gene lookup returns CDR1 SNHLY and CDR2 FYNNEI. The CDR3 is 15 amino acids. V was clipped by 8 bases and J by 4 bases, with 15 bases between them.

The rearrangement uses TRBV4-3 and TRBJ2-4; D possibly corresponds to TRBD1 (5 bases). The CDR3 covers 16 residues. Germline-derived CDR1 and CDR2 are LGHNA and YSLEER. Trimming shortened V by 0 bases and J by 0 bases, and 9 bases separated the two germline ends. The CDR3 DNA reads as TGCGCCAGCAGCCAAGACTCAGGGAAAGCCAAAAACATTCAGTACTTC. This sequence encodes CASSQDSGKAKNIQYF.

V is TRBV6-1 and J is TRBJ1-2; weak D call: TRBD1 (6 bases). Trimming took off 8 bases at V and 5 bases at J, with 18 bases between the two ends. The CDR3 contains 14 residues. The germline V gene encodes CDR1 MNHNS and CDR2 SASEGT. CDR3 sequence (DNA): TGTGCCAGCGTTACGGGGGGCCTTGGGTATGGCTACACCTTC. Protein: CASVTGGLGYGYTF.

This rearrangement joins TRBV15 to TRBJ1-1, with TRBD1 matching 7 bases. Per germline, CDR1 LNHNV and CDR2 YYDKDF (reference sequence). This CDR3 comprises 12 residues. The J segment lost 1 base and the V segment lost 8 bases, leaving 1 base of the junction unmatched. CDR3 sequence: CATGTANTEAFF. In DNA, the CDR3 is TGTGCCACCGGGACAGCGAACACTGAAGCTTTCTTT.

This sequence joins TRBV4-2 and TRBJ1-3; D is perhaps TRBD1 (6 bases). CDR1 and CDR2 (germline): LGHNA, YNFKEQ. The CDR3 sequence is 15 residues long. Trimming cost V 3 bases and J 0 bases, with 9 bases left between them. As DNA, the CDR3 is TGTGCCAGCAGCCAGCAGGACAGCTCTGGAAACACCATATATTTT. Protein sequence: CASSQQDSSGNTIYF.